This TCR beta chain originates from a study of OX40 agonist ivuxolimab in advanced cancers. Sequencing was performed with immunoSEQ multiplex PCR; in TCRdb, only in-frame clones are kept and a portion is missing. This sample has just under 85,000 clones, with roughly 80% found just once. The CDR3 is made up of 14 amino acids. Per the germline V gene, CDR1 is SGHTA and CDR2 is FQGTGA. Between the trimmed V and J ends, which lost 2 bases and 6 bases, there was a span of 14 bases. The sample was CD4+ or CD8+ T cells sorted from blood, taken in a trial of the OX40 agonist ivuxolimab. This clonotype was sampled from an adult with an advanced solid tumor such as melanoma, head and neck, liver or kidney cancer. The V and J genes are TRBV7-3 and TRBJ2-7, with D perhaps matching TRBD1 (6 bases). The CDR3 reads CASSLYLTGSEQYF. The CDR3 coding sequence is TGTGCCAGCAGCTTATATTTGACAGGCTCCGAGCAGTACTTC.